This paragraph covers one T cell receptor beta chain sequence. The authors' processing: The authors estimated nucleated cell counts from reference gene primer amplification. Profiling relied on immunoSEQ multiplex PCR, and the TCRdb table lists in-frame clones only, not all of them. Clone size and the V and J calls come from that table; the DNA yielded D and trimming. The sample shows nearly 65,000 clones, around 80% of them seen only once. V was pared by 2 bases and J by 0 bases, with 6 bases of the junction left unmatched. The CDR3 is made up of 19 amino acids. Looked up from germline, CDR1 is SGHVS and CDR2 is FNYEAQ. This record comes from a study of blood T cell repertoires in COVID-19. Study overall: The United States, Italy and Spain provided the acute and convalescent COVID-19 samples. From T cells, B-cell-depleted T cells, or PBMCs came the material, which was cDNA or gDNA.

The specimen was peripheral blood. This clonotype was obtained from a human donor in a cohort sampled during active COVID-19. The chain carries TRBV7-6 and TRBJ2-2, with 13 bases matching TRBD2. CDR3 loop: CASSLFRLAGGTNTGELFF. The CDR3 region has the DNA TGTGCCAGCAGCTTATTTAGACTAGCGGGAGGAACGAACACCGGGGAGCTGTTTTTT. The variable domain in full, with the rest retrieved from reference TRBV7-6 and TRBJ2-2, is GAGVSQSPRYKVTKRGQDVALRCDPISGHVSLYWYRQALGQGPEFLTYFNYEAQQDKSGLPNDRFSAERPEGSISTLTIQRTEQRDSAMYRCASSLFRLAGGTNTGELFFGEGSRLTVL.